These 24 T cell receptor beta chains came from one sample sequenced in a study of chemoradiotherapy in HPV16-positive cancers (dated by TCRdb to between 2022 and 2023). Library generation was performed with the immunoSEQ multiplex PCR assay. Entries here come from immuneACCESS through TCRdb and include only in-frame sequences with V and J called. Some clones fail to appear in such tables; in the studies checked, an unresolved V gene covers under half of the shortfall, and the cause of the remainder is unknown. The sample yields more than 35,000 clones; around 80% were counted once. The ten largest clones take up under 5.5% of the sample. Sequencing was performed on blood, taken from a patient who underwent chemoradiotherapy. The origin of the receptors is a human donor with HPV-associated anogenital cancer.

V usage is TRBV9 and J usage is TRBJ2-3, with TRBD2 matching 7 bases. Trimming took 7 bases from V and 0 from J; bases not matched to a gene: 2. The CDR3 contains 13 residues. The germline V gene has CDR1 SGDLS and CDR2 YYNGEE. CDR3 sequence reads: CASGGVSTDTQYF. CDR3 DNA: TGTGCCAGCGGGGGGGTTAGCACAGATACGCAGTATTTT.

This CDR3 reads CASSFVQGAEYGYTF. CDR3 nucleotides: TGTGCCAGCAGTTTTGTACAGGGGGCGGAGTATGGCTACACCTTC. The genes are TRBV27 and TRBJ1-2; 9 bases align to TRBD1. Germline CDR1 is MNHEY and CDR2 is SMNVEV (reference sequence). The CDR3 sequence is 15 residues long. V was clipped by 3 bases and J by 5 bases; unmatched bases: 7.

The chain joins TRBV7-2 to TRBJ2-2; the D is unclear. The V end was cut by 5 bases, the J end by 6 bases, with 13 bases between. CDR1 is SGHTA, CDR2 FQGNSA, per germline. CDR3 length equals 14 residues. The CDR3 protein is CASSVGRGPGELFF. In nucleotides, the CDR3 is TGTGCCAGCAGCGTGGGCCGAGGTCCCGGGGAGCTGTTTTTT. The full variable domain, completed using reference TRBV7-2 and TRBJ2-2, is GAGVSQSPSNKVTEKGKDVELRCDPISGHTALYWYRQSLGQGLEFLIYFQGNSAPDKSGLPSDRFSAERTGGSVSTLTIQRTQQEDSAVYLCASSVGRGPGELFFGEGSRLTVL.

The chain is built from TRBV23-1 and TRBJ1-3, with D unclear. TRBV23-1 is an ORF for which the function is uncertain. The length of the CDR3 is 16 residues. V gave up 2 bases and J gave up 0 bases, with 11 bases separating them. The CDR3 sequence is CASSQPRRHSGNTIYF. DNA for the CDR3: TGCGCCAGCAGTCAACCCAGACGGCACTCTGGAAACACCATATATTTT.

This clone was picked up one time. The rearrangement uses TRBV5-4 and TRBJ2-5; the D gene could be TRBD1 or TRBD2 (5 bases each). The CDR3 consists of 14 residues. Germline V lookup: CDR1 SGHNT, CDR2 YYREEE (reference sequence). V was pared by 0 bases and J by 3 bases, with 9 bases between. The CDR3 spells CASSLVMGEETQYF. The CDR3 region has the DNA TGTGCCAGCAGCTTGGTTATGGGGGAAGAGACCCAGTACTTC.

A single count supports this clone. The rearrangement uses TRBV2 and TRBJ2-3; tentatively, D is TRBD1 (7 bases). V was cut by 6 bases and J by 4 bases, with 17 bases left in between. Germline CDR1 SNHLY, CDR2 FYNNEI. This CDR3 region has 15 residues. CDR3 protein: CASSGSAGGPDTQYF. The CDR3 bases are TGTGCCAGCAGCGGATCAGCAGGGGGGCCAGATACGCAGTATTTT. Looking up the rest from reference TRBV2 and TRBJ2-3 gives the full variable domain: EPEVTQTPSHQVTQMGQEVILRCVPISNHLYFYWYRQILGQKVEFLVSFYNNEISEKSEIFDDQFSVERPDGSNFTLKIRSTKLEDSAMYFCASSGSAGGPDTQYFGPGTRLTVL.

This CDR3 reads CASSLAGGPGEDTQYF. CDR3 in DNA: TGTGCCAGCAGCTTGGCTGGGGGGCCGGGGGAAGATACGCAGTATTTT. The chain employs TRBV5-4 and TRBJ2-3; D tentatively reads TRBD1 or TRBD2 (6 bases each). V shed 0 bases and J shed 5 bases, with 16 bases lying between them. The CDR3 length is 16 residues. Looked up from germline, CDR1 is SGHNT and CDR2 is YYREEE (reference sequence).

The J gene is TRBJ1-5, the V gene TRBV6-1; tentative D call: TRBD1 (6 bases). The CDR3 totals 15 residues. CDR1 is MNHNS and CDR2 is SASEGT in the germline V gene. The V end was cut by 5 bases, the J end by 2 bases, with 13 bases between. The CDR3 reads CASSKTGMGNQPQHF. The CDR3 DNA reads TGTGCCAGCAGTAAAACAGGGATGGGCAATCAGCCCCAGCATTTT.

The genes are TRBV19 and TRBJ1-5; 10 bases align to TRBD1. Germline CDR1 LNHDA, CDR2 SQIVND (reference sequence). CDR3 length: 15 amino acids. Germline trimming cut 5 bases from V and 5 bases from J; bases unmatched to any gene: 6. Here the CDR3 DNA reads TGTGCCAGTAGTGCCGGGACAGGGGACTATCAGCCCCAGCATTTT. Its translation is CASSAGTGDYQPQHF. Full variable domain (rest looked up from reference TRBV19 and TRBJ1-5): DGGITQSPKYLFRKEGQNVTLSCEQNLNHDAMYWYRQDPGQGLRLIYYSQIVNDFQKGDIAEGYSVSREKKESFPLTVTSAQKNPTAFYLCASSAGTGDYQPQHFGDGTRLSIL.

The V and J genes are TRBV7-3 and TRBJ2-5; D is uncertain. V lost 5 bases and J lost 3, with 10 bases in between. This CDR3 region has 13 residues. Germline lookup yields CDR1 SGHTA and CDR2 FQGTGA. CDR3: CASSPGLKETQYF. CDR3 sequence (DNA): TGTGCCAGCAGCCCTGGATTGAAAGAGACCCAGTACTTC.

J is TRBJ2-1 and V is TRBV15; D is possibly TRBD1 or TRBD2 (5 bases each). The germline V gene encodes CDR1 LNHNV and CDR2 YYDKDF (reference sequence). V was trimmed by 1 base and J by 10 bases, leaving 8 bases between them. The CDR3 is made up of 12 amino acids. CDR3 residues: CATSRGGPEQFF. CDR3 nucleotide sequence: TGTGCCACCAGCAGAGGGGGACCAGAGCAGTTCTTC.

The V and J genes are TRBV6-4 and TRBJ1-1, with TRBD1 as a possible D gene (5 bases). In germline, CDR1 is MRHNA, CDR2 SNTAGT. The V and J ends lost 9 bases and 4 bases respectively, with 15 bases between them. The CDR3 is 13 residues long. CDR3 DNA sequence: TGTGCCAGGGGGCGCACAGGAGGCACTGAAGCTTTCTTT. Translation gives CARGRTGGTEAFF.

The sample holds one count of this clone. The V call is TRBV7-9, the J call TRBJ1-4; the D is unclear. Per the germline V gene, CDR1 is SEHNR and CDR2 is FQNEAQ (reference sequence). The CDR3 has 15 residues. V lost 4 bases and J lost 3, with 12 bases in between. CDR3 sequence (DNA): TGTGCCAGCAGCTCACCTATGGGCCCTAATGAAAAACTGTTTTTT. Protein sequence: CASSSPMGPNEKLFF.

This clone was recorded only once. The chain is built from TRBV7-2 and TRBJ2-1, with a tentative D call TRBD2 (5 bases). The germline V gene has CDR1 SGHTA and CDR2 FQGNSA. The CDR3 is 13 residues long. The V end lost 1 base, the J end lost 6 bases, and 7 bases lay between the germline ends. Here the CDR3 DNA reads TGTGCCAGCAGCTTAGGGGCGGGCAATGAGCAGTTCTTC. Amino acids: CASSLGAGNEQFF. Variable domain in full (rest from reference TRBV7-2 and TRBJ2-1): GAGVSQSPSNKVTEKGKDVELRCDPISGHTALYWYRQSLGQGLEFLIYFQGNSAPDKSGLPSDRFSAERTGGSVSTLTIQRTQQEDSAVYLCASSLGAGNEQFFGPGTRLTVL.

In its sample, this clone was seen once. The chain carries TRBV25-1 and TRBJ2-5; D tentatively fits TRBD1 or TRBD2 (5 bases each). Germline V gives CDR1 MGHDK, CDR2 SYGVNS. This CDR3 has 16 residues. V was pared by 1 base and J by 5 bases, with 17 bases between. CDR3 residues: CASSEFRGTRGETQYF. The CDR3 DNA reads as TGTGCCAGCAGTGAATTCCGAGGGACCCGAGGGGAGACCCAGTACTTC.

The gene calls are TRBV2 and TRBJ2-7, with D maybe TRBD1 (6 bases). Trimming cost V 3 bases and J 3 bases, with 9 bases left between them. CDR3 size: 13 residues. Germline V lookup: CDR1 SNHLY, CDR2 FYNNEI. DNA for the CDR3: TGTGCCAGCAGTGAGTACAGGGACTACGAGCAGTACTTC. It codes for CASSEYRDYEQYF.

J is TRBJ2-1 and V is TRBV11-1; perhaps TRBD1 as D (5 bases). The germline gives CDR1 SGHAT, CDR2 FQDESV (reference sequence). This CDR3 is built from 15 residues. V lost 4 bases and J lost 5, with 15 bases in between. Here the CDR3 reads CASSSSRTRDNEQFF. In DNA, the CDR3 is TGTGCCAGCAGCTCGTCAAGAACCAGGGACAATGAGCAGTTCTTC.

This clone rates as medium-sized. The chain recombines TRBV7-3 with TRBJ1-6; D remains ambiguous. Germline values: CDR1 SGHTA, CDR2 FQGTGA. Trimming took off 2 bases at V and 5 bases at J, with 10 bases between the two ends. The CDR3 length is 15 residues. This CDR3 reads CASSLGRENNSPLHF. The CDR3 DNA sequence: TGTGCCAGCAGCTTAGGACGGGAGAATAATTCACCCCTCCACTTT.

The J gene is TRBJ1-2, the V gene TRBV6-5; D call uncertain. Germline V lookup: CDR1 MNHEY, CDR2 SVGAGI. Trimming shortened V by 5 bases and J by 0 bases, and 10 bases separated the two germline ends. The CDR3 is 14 amino acids. The CDR3 nucleotides read TGTGCCAGCAGTATTGGCAGGCCTAACTATGGCTACACCTTC. Protein: CASSIGRPNYGYTF.

The chain employs TRBV11-2 and TRBJ2-5; 7 positions agree with TRBD1. This CDR3 has 15 residues. Per germline, CDR1 SGHAT and CDR2 FQNNGV. V was pared by 5 bases and J by 5 bases, with 11 bases of the junction left unmatched. The CDR3 region has the DNA TGTGCCAGCAGCGTAACACAGGGGCTCGGGGAGACCCAGTACTTC. Translated, it gives CASSVTQGLGETQYF.

J is TRBJ2-2 and V is TRBV18, with 8 positions matching TRBD1. Germline lookup yields CDR1 KGHSH and CDR2 LQKENI. V dropped 3 bases and J dropped 4; count of bases not matched to a gene: 1. The CDR3 extends over 14 amino acids. The CDR3 spells CASSPDRVTGELFF. The CDR3 bases are TGTGCCAGCTCACCGGACAGGGTCACCGGGGAGCTGTTTTTT.

A few counts support this clone. The V call is TRBV2, the J call TRBJ1-2, with D unclear. This CDR3 has 12 residues. Germline loops: CDR1 SNHLY, CDR2 FYNNEI. V lost 5 bases to trimming and J lost 1 base, with 5 bases between them. In DNA form, the CDR3 reads TGTGCCAGCAGTAGGGATAACTATGGCTACACCTTC. The encoded protein is CASSRDNYGYTF.

The V call is TRBV2, the J call TRBJ2-7, with 7 bases identical to TRBD1. The CDR3 loop spans 14 amino acids. Germline CDR1 reads SNHLY; CDR2 reads FYNNEI. The V segment lost 7 bases and the J segment 0 bases; nucleotides outside the gene matches: 6. The CDR3 is CASNGQEHSYEQYF. CDR3 nucleotides: TGTGCCAGCAACGGACAGGAGCACTCCTACGAGCAGTACTTC.

The chain recombines TRBV11-2 with TRBJ2-2; weak D call: TRBD1 (6 bases). The CDR3 spans 16 residues. The V end was cut by 5 bases, the J end by 0 bases, with 13 bases between. The germline CDR1 and CDR2 sequences are SGHAT and FQNNGV. As DNA, the CDR3 is TGTGCCAGCAGCCCGGGGACATTCGCGAACACCGGGGAGCTGTTTTTT. Translation gives CASSPGTFANTGELFF.